This T cell receptor beta chain was recovered during a study of T cell responses to AZD1222 COVID-19 vaccine. Background on the study: It was second doses at about 4 or about 12 weeks that were pooled.

General study points: Two AZD1222 administrations were followed by greater Spike-specific TCR breadth and depth. Of the AZD1222 recipients, only 5 or 6 were seropositive at baseline.

On this clone: Antigen specificity is unknown.

V was cut by 7 bases and J by 5 bases, with 8 bases left in between. Germline CDR1 and CDR2: SGHDN and FVKESK. This CDR3 contains 11 residues. The protocol was immunoSEQ multiplex PCR, while the TCRdb copy is restricted to in-frame clones and leaves out a portion. The data contain approximately 150,000 clones, about 93% of them singletons. The receptor's source is an adult in good health. The genes are TRBV14 and TRBJ1-2; D is undetermined. The source was peripheral blood, collected on day 0 of AZD1222 vaccination. The CDR3 region has the DNA TGTGCCAGCAACACTCGGTATGGCTACACCTTC. Its translation: CASNTRYGYTF.